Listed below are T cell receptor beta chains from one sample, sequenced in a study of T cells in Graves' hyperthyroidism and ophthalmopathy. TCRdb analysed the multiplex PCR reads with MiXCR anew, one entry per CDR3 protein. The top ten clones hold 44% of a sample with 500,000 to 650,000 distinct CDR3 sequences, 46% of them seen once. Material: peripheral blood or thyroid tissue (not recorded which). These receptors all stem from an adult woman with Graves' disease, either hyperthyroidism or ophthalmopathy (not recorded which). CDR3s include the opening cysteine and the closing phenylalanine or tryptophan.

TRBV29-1,CSVGSFSVASETQYF
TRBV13,CASSSPGDEKLFF
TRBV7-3,CASSLDVARGPLEQYF
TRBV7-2,CASSLDNRGSSGYTF
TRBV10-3,CASAVGTEAFF
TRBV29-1,CSVETPRGANVLTF
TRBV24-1,CATSDFLSGNYGYTF
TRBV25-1,CASSGTGNYGYTF
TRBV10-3,CAISESQDRQNSPLHF
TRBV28,CASLALGQRAFF
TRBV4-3,CASSQDRGHLSGANVLTF
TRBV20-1,CSASLGQGYGYTF
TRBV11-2,CASSSTSGRGNEQFF
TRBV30,CAWSYGLEANYGYTF
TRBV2,CASTGDGYGYTF
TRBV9,CASSPRTYTEAFF
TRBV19,CASSGQGQLRGQYF
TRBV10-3,CAISGTVQETQHF
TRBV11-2,CASSRGEGIRTGELFF
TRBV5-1,CASSVGQGGNTIYF
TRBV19,CATSGTGAGYEQYF
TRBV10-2,CASRGTTGSYEAFF
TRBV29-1,CSVEAGRGQPQHF
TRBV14,CASSRTLNTGELFF
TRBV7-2,CASSLAGSHYYEQYF
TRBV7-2,CASSQPGLATSEQFF
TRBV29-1,CSVRVLADEQYF
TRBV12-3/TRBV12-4,CASSLRGGPDPQHF
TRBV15,CATGRGPGSDQPQHF
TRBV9,CASSVASTQPQHF
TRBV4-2,CASSHEGQRMEGYTF
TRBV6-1,CASRTSFPQHF